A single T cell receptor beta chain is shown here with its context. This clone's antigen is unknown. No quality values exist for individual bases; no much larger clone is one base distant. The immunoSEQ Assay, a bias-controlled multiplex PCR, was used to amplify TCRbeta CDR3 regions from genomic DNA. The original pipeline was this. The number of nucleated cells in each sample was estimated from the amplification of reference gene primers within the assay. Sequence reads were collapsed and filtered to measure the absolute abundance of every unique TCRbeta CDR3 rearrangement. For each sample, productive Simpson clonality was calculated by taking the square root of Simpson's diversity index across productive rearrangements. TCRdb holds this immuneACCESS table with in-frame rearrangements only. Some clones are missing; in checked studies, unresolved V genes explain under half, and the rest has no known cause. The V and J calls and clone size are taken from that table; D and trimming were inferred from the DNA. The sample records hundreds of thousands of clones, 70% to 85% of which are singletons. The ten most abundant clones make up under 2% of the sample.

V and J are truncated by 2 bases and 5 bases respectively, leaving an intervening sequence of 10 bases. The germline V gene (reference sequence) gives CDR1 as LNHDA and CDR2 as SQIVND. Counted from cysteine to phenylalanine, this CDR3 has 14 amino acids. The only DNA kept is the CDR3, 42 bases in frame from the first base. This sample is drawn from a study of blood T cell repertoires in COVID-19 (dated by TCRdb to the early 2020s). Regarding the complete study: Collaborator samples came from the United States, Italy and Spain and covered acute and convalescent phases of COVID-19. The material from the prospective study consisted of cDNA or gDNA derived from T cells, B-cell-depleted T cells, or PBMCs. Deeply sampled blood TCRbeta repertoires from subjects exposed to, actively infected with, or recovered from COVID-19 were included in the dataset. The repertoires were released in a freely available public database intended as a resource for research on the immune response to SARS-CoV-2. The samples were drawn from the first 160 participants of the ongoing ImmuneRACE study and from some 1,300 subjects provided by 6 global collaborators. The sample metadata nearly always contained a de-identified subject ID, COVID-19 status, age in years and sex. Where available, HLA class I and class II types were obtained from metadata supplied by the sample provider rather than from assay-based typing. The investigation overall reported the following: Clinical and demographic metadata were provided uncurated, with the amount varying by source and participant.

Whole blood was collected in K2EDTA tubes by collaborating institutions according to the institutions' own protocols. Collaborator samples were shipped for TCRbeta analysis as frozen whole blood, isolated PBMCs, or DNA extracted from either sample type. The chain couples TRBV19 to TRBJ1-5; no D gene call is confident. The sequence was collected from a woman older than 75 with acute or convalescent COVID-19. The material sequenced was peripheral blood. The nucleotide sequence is TGTGCCAGTAGTATATCGGGGAAGTATCAGCCCCAGCATTTT. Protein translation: CASSISGKYQPQHF.